This T cell receptor (beta chain) stems from a study of T cell responses to AZD1222 COVID-19 vaccine. Study outcomes and limitations: The donor group comprised mostly white British people and more females; the analysis possibly underestimated clonal diversity. Elevations in Spike-specific TCR breadth and depth followed administration of two AZD1222 doses. Among AZD1222 vaccinees, only 5 to 7 were seropositive at baseline.

Regarding this clone: As yet, its antigen is unknown.

The germline CDR1 and CDR2 sequences are MGHRA and YSYEKL. V lost 3 bases and J lost 2, with 7 bases in between. The CDR3 spans 13 residues. The assay was immunoSEQ multiplex PCR, and TCRdb's table has in-frame clones only and misses some. Here the sample spans 150,000 to 200,000 clones, 92% being singletons. This sequence originates from an adult in good health. The gene calls are TRBV4-1 and TRBJ1-2, with a possible D match to TRBD1 (5 bases). The sequencing used peripheral blood, collected on day 0 of MenACWY control vaccination. CDR3 sequence: CASSQAGNYGYTF. The CDR3 DNA reads TGCGCCAGCAGCCAGGCAGGGAACTATGGCTACACCTTC.